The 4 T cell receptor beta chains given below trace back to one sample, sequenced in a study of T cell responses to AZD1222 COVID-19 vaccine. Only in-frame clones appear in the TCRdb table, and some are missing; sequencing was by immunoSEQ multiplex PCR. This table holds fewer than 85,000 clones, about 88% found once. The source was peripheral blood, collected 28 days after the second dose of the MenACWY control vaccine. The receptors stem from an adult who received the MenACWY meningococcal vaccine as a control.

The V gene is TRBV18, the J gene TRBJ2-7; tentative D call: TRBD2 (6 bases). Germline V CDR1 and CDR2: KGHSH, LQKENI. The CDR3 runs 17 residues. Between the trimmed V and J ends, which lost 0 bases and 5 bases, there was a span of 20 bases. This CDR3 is CASSPPKGTHPFNEQYF. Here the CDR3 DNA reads TGTGCCAGCTCACCACCTAAAGGGACTCATCCTTTTAACGAGCAGTACTTC.

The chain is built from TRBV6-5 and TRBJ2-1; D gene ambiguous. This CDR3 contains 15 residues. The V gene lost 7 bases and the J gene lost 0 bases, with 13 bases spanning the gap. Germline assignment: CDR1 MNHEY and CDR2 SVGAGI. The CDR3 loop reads CASIPQASSYNEQFF. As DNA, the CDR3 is TGTGCCAGCATACCACAAGCCAGCTCCTACAATGAGCAGTTCTTC.

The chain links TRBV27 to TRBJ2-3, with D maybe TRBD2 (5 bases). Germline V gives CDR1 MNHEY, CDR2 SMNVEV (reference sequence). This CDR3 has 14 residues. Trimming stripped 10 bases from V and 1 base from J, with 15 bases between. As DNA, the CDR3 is TGTGCCACCATCGGACTCCGCGGCACAGATACGCAGTATTTT. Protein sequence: CATIGLRGTDTQYF.

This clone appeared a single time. CDR3 loop: CASSQENRGQPQHF. The DNA of the CDR3 is TGTGCCAGCAGCCAAGAGAACAGGGGTCAGCCCCAGCATTTT. The rearrangement links TRBV3-1 (or the pseudogene TRBV3-2) to TRBJ1-5, with 7 bases identical to TRBD1. The CDR3 runs to 14 residues. The trim removed 0 bases at V and 6 bases at J, leaving 2 bases unmatched. Germline-derived CDR1 and CDR2 are LGHDT and YNNKEL (reference sequence).